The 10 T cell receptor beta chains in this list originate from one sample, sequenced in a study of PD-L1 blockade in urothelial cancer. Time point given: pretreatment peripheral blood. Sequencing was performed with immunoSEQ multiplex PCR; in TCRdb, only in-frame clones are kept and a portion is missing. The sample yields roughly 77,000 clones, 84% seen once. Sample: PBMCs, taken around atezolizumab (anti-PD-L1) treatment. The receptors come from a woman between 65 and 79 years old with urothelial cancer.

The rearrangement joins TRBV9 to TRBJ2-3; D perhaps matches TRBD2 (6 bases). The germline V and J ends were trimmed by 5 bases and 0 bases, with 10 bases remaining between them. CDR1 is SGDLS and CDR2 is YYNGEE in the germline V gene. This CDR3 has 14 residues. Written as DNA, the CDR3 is TGTGCCAGCAGTCGGGGACTTAGCACAGATACGCAGTATTTT. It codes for CASSRGLSTDTQYF.

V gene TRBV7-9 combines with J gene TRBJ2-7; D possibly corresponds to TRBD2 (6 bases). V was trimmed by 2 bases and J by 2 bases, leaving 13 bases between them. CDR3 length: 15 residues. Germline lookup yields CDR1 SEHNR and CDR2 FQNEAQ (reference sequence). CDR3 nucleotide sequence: TGTGCCAGCAGCTTATCTGGCGGGGAAACCTACGAGCAGTACTTC. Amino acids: CASSLSGGETYEQYF.

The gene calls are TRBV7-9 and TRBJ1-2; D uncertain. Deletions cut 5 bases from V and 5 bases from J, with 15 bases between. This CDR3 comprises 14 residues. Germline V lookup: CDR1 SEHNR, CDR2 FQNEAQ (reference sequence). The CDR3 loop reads CASSHRAVPYGYTF. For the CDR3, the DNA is TGTGCCAGCAGCCACCGTGCGGTACCGTATGGCTACACCTTC.

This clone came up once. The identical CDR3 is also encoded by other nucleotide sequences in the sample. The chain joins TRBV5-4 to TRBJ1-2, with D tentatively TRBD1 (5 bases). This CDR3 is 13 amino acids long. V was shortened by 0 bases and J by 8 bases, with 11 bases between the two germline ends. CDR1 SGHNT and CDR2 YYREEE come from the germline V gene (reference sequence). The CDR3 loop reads CASSLDPGGGYTF. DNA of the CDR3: TGTGCCAGCAGCTTGGACCCCGGGGGAGGCTACACCTTC. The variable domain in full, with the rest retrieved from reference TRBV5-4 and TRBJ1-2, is ETGVTQSPTHLIKTRGQQVTLRCSSQSGHNTVSWYQQALGQGPQFIFQYYREEENGRGNFPPRFSGLQFPNYSSELNVNALELDDSALYLCASSLDPGGGYTFGSGTRLTVV.

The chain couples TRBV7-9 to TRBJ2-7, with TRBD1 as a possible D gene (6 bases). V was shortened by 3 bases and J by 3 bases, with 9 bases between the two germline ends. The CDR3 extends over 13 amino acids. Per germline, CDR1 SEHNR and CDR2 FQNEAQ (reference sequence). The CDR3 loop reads CASSLDSFYEQYF. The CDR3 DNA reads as TGTGCCAGCAGCTTGGACAGCTTCTACGAGCAGTACTTC.

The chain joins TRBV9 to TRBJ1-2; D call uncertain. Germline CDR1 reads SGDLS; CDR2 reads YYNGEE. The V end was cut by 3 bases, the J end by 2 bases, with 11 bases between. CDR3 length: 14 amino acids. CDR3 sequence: CASSANWENYGYTF. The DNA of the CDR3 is TGTGCCAGCAGCGCTAACTGGGAGAACTATGGCTACACCTTC.

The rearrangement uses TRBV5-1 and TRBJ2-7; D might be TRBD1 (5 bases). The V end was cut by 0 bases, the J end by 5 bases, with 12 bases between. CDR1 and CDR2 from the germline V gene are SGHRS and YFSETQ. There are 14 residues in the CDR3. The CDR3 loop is CASSLGQQANEQYF. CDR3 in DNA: TGCGCCAGCAGCTTGGGACAGCAGGCGAACGAGCAGTACTTC.

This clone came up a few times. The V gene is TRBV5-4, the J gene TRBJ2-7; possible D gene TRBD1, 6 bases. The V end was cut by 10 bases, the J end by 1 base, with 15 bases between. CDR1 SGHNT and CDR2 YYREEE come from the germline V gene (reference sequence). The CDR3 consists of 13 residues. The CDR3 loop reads CAVGAGLSYEQYF. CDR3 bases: TGTGCCGTGGGGGCAGGCCTATCCTACGAGCAGTACTTC.

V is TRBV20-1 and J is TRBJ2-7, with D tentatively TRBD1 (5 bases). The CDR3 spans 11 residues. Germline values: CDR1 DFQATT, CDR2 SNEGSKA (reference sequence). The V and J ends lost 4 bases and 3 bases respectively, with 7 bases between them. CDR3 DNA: TGCAGTGCTACCAGGGACTACGAGCAGTACTTC. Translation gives CSATRDYEQYF.

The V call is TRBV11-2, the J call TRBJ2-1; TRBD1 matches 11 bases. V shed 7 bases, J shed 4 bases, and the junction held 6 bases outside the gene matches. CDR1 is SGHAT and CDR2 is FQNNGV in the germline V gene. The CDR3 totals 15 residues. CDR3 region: CASTPGQGAYNEQFF. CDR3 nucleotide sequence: TGTGCCAGCACCCCCGGACAGGGGGCTTACAATGAGCAGTTCTTC.